The following is a TCR beta chain sequence with its context. CDR1 and CDR2 (germline): SGHRS, YFSETQ. V lost 0 bases, J lost 5 bases, and 4 bases stayed unmatched. This CDR3 contains 16 residues. This entry is derived from a study of blood T cell repertoires in COVID-19. The overall study: Donors in the United States, Italy and Spain gave samples during acute or convalescent COVID-19. Sources were T cells, B-cell-depleted T cells, or PBMCs; the material itself was cDNA or gDNA.

Authors' processing steps: By means of reference gene primer amplification, nucleated cell counts were estimated. The table came from immunoSEQ multiplex PCR; TCRdb's copy has only in-frame clones and leaves some out. The V and J calls and clone size come from that table; D and trimming were worked out from the DNA. The profile shows about 430,000 clones, 80% to 90% of them singletons. The sample comprised PBMCs or T cells enriched from blood (not recorded which). V gene TRBV5-1 combines with J gene TRBJ2-5, with 13 bases aligning to TRBD2. The clonotype comes from a young man who had recovered from COVID-19. CDR3 DNA sequence: TGCGCCAGCAGCTTGGGACTAGCGGGAGGTCTGGAGACCCAGTACTTC. Protein product: CASSLGLAGGLETQYF.